This paragraph reports one TCR beta chain. Its antigen is unidentified. This table comes from immunoSEQ multiplex PCR, and its TCRdb copy is limited to in-frame clones, with some not included. Here the sample spans roughly 9,100 clones, roughly 82% being singletons. These data originate in a study of PD-1 blockade in classical Hodgkin lymphoma. Study context: Patients were dosed intravenously with nivolumab at 3 mg/kg every 2 weeks. Whole-study findings and limits: Patients with an early start, nivolumab under 1 year after ASCT, were excluded. Complete responders showed a baseline diversity that resembled the diversity of newly diagnosed patients.

Germline V gene lookup returns CDR1 SGDLS and CDR2 YYNGEE. The V and J ends lost 0 bases and 6 bases, in that order; junction bases with no gene match: 7. There are 16 residues in the CDR3. Time point meaning: cycle 4 day 1 (C4D1), after 5 to 7 weeks of nivolumab. With no exception, relapse followed autologous stem cell transplantation in all patients, and brentuximab vedotin exposure varied. Best responses included complete response and partial response; otherwise, the best response was progressive disease. The origin of this receptor is a human donor with classical Hodgkin lymphoma. The sample here was peripheral blood mononuclear cells (PBMCs), taken before the fourth cycle of nivolumab. The chain joins TRBV9 to TRBJ2-1; 9 nucleotides agree with TRBD1. CDR3 loop: CASSVGVRTGVNEQFF. The CDR3 DNA follows: TGTGCCAGCAGCGTAGGGGTTAGGACAGGGGTCAATGAGCAGTTCTTC.